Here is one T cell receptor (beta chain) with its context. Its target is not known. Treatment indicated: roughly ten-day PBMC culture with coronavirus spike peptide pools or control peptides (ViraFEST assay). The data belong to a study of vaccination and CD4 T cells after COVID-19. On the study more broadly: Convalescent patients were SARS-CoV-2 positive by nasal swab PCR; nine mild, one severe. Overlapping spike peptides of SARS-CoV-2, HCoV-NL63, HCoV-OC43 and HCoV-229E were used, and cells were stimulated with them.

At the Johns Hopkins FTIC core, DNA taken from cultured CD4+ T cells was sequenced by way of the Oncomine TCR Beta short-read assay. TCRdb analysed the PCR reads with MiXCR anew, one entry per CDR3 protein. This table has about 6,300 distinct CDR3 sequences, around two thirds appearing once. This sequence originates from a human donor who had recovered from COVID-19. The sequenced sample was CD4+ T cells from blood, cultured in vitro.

The DNA of the CDR3 is TGTGCCAGCAGCCGCGGGGGGCCAGGGGATGAGCAGTTCTTC. It translates to CASSRGGPGDEQFF. The chain uses TRBV7-2 and TRBJ2-1; 8 bases agree with TRBD2. With 5 bases clipped from V and 8 bases from J, the junction kept 8 bases outside the gene matches. The germline V gene has CDR1 SGHTA and CDR2 FQGNSA. This CDR3 has 14 amino acids.